The rows below give T cell receptor beta chains drawn from one sample of a study of cytomegalovirus exposure and HLA in healthy donors. TCRdb's table, derived via immunoSEQ multiplex PCR, lists solely in-frame clones and lacks some. The data contain 110,000 to 150,000 clones, approximately 93% of them singletons. The sequenced sample was PBMCs. The receptors come from a man aged 18 to 30 in good health and CMV-seronegative. CDR3s include the opening cysteine and the closing phenylalanine or tryptophan. The D gene is left open where the match is weak. Not every row has a clone size; where given, it reads once, few, many or a size class.

CASSYAGAVFYGYTF | TGTGCCAGCAGTTACGCAGGGGCGGTCTTCTATGGCTACACCTTC | TRBV6-5 | . | . | TRBJ1-2
CASSSKLRQAGSYNEQFF | TGTGCCAGCAGCTCCAAGCTTAGGCAAGCGGGTTCCTACAATGAGCAGTTCTTC | TRBV7-9 | . | . | TRBJ2-1
CAWSISGAQHF | TGTGCCTGGAGTATTTCAGGTGCCCAGCATTTT | TRBV30 | . | . | TRBJ1-5
CASSPDRAYEQYF | TGTGCCAGCAGCCCGGACAGGGCTTACGAGCAGTACTTC | TRBV7-9 | TRBD1 | once | TRBJ2-7
CAWNTGGTDTQYF | TGTGCCTGGAATACGGGGGGCACAGATACGCAGTATTTT | TRBV30 | . | . | TRBJ2-3
CASSRRGYGYTF | TGTGCCAGCAGCCGACGGGGCTATGGCTACACCTTC | TRBV9 | . | . | TRBJ1-2
CVSSHGQGGNEQFF | TGTGTCAGCAGTCACGGACAGGGTGGTAATGAGCAGTTCTTC | TRBV6-5 | TRBD1 | . | TRBJ2-1
CASIVMNTEAFF | TGTGCCAGCATAGTGATGAACACTGAAGCTTTCTTT | TRBV2 | . | once | TRBJ1-1
CASSRVNTEAFF | TGTGCCAGCAGTCGAGTTAACACTGAAGCTTTCTTT | TRBV7-2 | . | . | TRBJ1-1
CAIKGGSGANVLTF | TGTGCCATCAAAGGGGGCTCTGGGGCCAACGTCCTGACTTTC | TRBV10-3 | . | . | TRBJ2-6
CASIGQGAHNEQFF | TGTGCCAGTATAGGACAGGGGGCTCACAATGAGCAGTTCTTC | TRBV27 | TRBD1 | . | TRBJ2-1
CASSEFKDRGSGELFF | TGTGCCAGCAGTGAATTCAAAGACAGGGGGTCCGGGGAGCTGTTTTTT | TRBV25-1 | TRBD1 | . | TRBJ2-2
CASTQEGQGGSPLHF | TGTGCCAGCACTCAGGAAGGGCAGGGAGGTTCACCCCTCCACTTT | TRBV6-6 | . | . | TRBJ1-6
CASSPPDRLQETQYF | TGTGCCAGCAGCCCCCCCGACAGACTCCAAGAGACCCAGTACTTC | TRBV7-9 | . | . | TRBJ2-5
CAISESAGGIDTQYF | TGTGCCATCAGTGAGTCAGCGGGAGGGATAGATACGCAGTATTTT | TRBV10-3 | TRBD2 | . | TRBJ2-3
CASSFNQGLEETQYF | TGTGCCAGCAGCTTCAATCAGGGGTTGGAAGAGACCCAGTACTTC | TRBV7-9 | . | . | TRBJ2-5
CAIRSDRGGDEQYF | TGTGCCATCAGATCGGACAGGGGAGGTGACGAGCAGTACTTC | TRBV10-3 | TRBD1 | . | TRBJ2-7
CASSKALGQRTEAFF | TGTGCCAGCAGCAAGGCGCTGGGACAGAGGACTGAAGCTTTCTTT | TRBV7-9 | TRBD1 | . | TRBJ1-1
CASSPSTDTQYF | TGTGCCAGCTCACCATCGACAGATACGCAGTATTTT | TRBV18 | . | . | TRBJ2-3
CASSPTYRVNTEAFF | TGTGCCAGCAGTCCTACCTACAGGGTGAACACTGAAGCTTTCTTT | TRBV7-2 | . | . | TRBJ1-1
CASSRTSTADTQYF | TGTGCCAGCAGTCGTACGTCGACAGCAGATACGCAGTATTTT | TRBV6-5 | . | . | TRBJ2-3
CASSSSFTGNYEQYF | TGTGCCAGCAGCTCTAGTTTTACAGGGAACTACGAGCAGTACTTC | TRBV13 | . | few | TRBJ2-7
CSPYHGGGSQNIQYF | TGCAGCCCCTACCACGGGGGCGGGAGCCAAAACATTCAGTACTTC | TRBV29-1 | . | . | TRBJ2-4
CASSPTEGRSNQPQHF | TGTGCCAGCTCACCAACAGAGGGGAGGTCCAATCAGCCCCAGCATTTT | TRBV18 | . | . | TRBJ1-5
CASSLGGQKYGYTF | TGTGCCAGCAGCTTAGGGGGACAGAAGTATGGCTACACCTTC | TRBV7-2 | TRBD1 | . | TRBJ1-2
CASSDWGGATGELFF | TGCGCCAGCAGTGATTGGGGGGGCGCCACCGGGGAGCTGTTTTTT | TRBV10-2 | . | . | TRBJ2-2
CASSPGTGGTQYF | TGTGCCAGCAGCCCCGGGACGGGGGGGACCCAGTACTTC | TRBV7-2 | TRBD2 | . | TRBJ2-5
CSVEGGSQSSYNEQFF | TGCAGCGTTGAGGGGGGGTCACAGAGCTCCTACAATGAGCAGTTCTTC | TRBV29-1 | TRBD2 | . | TRBJ2-1
CAWTGVYDGYTF | TGTGCCTGGACGGGGGTTTACGATGGCTACACCTTC | TRBV30 | . | . | TRBJ1-2
CSAGTSDGYTF | TGCAGTGCCGGGACATCGGATGGCTACACCTTC | TRBV20-1 | . | . | TRBJ1-2